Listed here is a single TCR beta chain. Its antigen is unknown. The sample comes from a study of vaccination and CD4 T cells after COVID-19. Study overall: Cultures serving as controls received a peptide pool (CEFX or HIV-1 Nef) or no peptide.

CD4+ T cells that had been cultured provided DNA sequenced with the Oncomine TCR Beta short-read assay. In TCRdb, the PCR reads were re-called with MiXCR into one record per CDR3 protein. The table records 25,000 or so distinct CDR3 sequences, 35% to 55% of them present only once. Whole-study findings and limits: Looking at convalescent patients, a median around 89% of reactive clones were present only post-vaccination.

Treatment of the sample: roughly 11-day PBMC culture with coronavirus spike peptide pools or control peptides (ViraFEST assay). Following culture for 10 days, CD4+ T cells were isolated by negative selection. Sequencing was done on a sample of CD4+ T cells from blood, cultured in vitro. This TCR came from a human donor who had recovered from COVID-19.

The DNA of the CDR3 is TGTGCCAGCTCACTGGGACACTCTGGGGCCAACGTCCTGACTTTC. Translating it yields CASSLGHSGANVLTF. This chain joins TRBV18 and TRBJ2-6; maybe TRBD1 (6 bases). The CDR3 has 15 residues. CDR1 is KGHSH and CDR2 is LQKENI in the germline V gene. V gave up 4 bases and J gave up 0 bases, with 7 bases separating them.